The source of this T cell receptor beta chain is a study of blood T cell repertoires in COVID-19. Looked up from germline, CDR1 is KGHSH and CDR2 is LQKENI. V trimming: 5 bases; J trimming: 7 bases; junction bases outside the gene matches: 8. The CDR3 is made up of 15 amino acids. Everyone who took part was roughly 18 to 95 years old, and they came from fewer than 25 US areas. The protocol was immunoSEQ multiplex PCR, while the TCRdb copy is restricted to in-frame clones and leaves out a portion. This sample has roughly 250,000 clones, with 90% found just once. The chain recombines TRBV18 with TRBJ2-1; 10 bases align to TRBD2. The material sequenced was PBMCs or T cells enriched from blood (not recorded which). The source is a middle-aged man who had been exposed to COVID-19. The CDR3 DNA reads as TGTGCCAGCTCAGCCCTAGCGGGAGAAGATAATGAGCAGTTCTTC. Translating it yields CASSALAGEDNEQFF.